Listed here are 22 T cell receptor beta chains from one sample, sequenced in a study of identical twins (dated by TCRdb to 2016 to 2018). To prepare the library, 5' RACE was applied. Sequencing was performed on an Illumina HiSeq 2000. TCRdb applied fastp at Q25 and MiXCR to the public reads, then kept only in-frame beta chains. Rows are combined by CDR3 protein, so each entry shows the most common genes and DNA. The sample profile shows roughly 720,000 distinct CDR3 sequences; 18% of them were found once. Approximately 14% of the sample is held by the ten biggest clonotypes. The same data also went into a second study, on T cells expressing NK-cell markers.

Sequenced material: PBMCs. The receptors shown here come from a young woman in good health.

This clonotype turned up a few times. The V call is TRBV24-1, the J call TRBJ2-5; D not resolved. The CDR3 runs 12 residues. Germline lookup yields CDR1 KGHDR and CDR2 SFDVKD. V was cut by 4 bases and J by 4 bases, with 6 bases left in between. The CDR3 loop reads CATSETLETQYF. In DNA form, the CDR3 reads TGTGCCACCAGTGAGACGTTAGAGACCCAGTACTTC.

The chain carries TRBV20-1 and TRBJ2-3; perhaps TRBD1 as D (5 bases). The CDR3 is made up of 13 amino acids. Trimming shortened V by 7 bases and J by 2 bases, and 13 bases separated the two germline ends. CDR1 and CDR2 (germline): DFQATT, SNEGSKA (reference sequence). The CDR3 loop reads CSVDRSHTDTQYF. As DNA, the CDR3 is TGCAGTGTCGACAGAAGCCACACAGATACGCAGTATTTT.

The V gene is TRBV6-1, the J gene TRBJ2-7, with TRBD2 matching 7 bases. The CDR3 contains 15 residues. V lost 3 bases, J lost 4 bases, and 9 bases stayed unmatched. The germline CDR1 and CDR2 sequences are MNHNS and SASEGT. The CDR3 nucleotides are TGTGCCAGCAGTGACCAGGCGGGAGCTTTTTACGAGCAGTACTTC. Translating gives CASSDQAGAFYEQYF.

This clonotype has a handful of counts. The chain uses TRBV20-1 and TRBJ2-6; D uncertain. CDR1 is DFQATT and CDR2 is SNEGSKA in the germline V gene (reference sequence). The CDR3 runs to 11 residues. The V and J ends lost 6 bases and 4 bases respectively, with 4 bases between them. The DNA for the CDR3 is TGCAGTGCCCACGGGGCCAACGTCCTGACTTTC. Its translation is CSAHGANVLTF.

The chain couples TRBV15 to TRBJ1-2; D is uncertain. Looked up from germline, CDR1 is LNHNV and CDR2 is YYDKDF (reference sequence). With 5 bases removed from V and 8 bases from J, the gap between germline ends came to 12 bases. The CDR3 is 12 residues long. CDR3 region: CATSHSIWGYTF. CDR3 coding DNA: TGTGCCACCAGCCATTCTATTTGGGGCTACACCTTC.

This sequence joins TRBV7-2 and TRBJ2-7; 9 bases map to TRBD1. Germline V gene lookup returns CDR1 SGHTA and CDR2 FQGNSA. The V gene end was trimmed by 6 bases and the J gene end by 5 bases; junction bases not matched to a gene: 2. The CDR3 extends over 12 amino acids. This CDR3 reads CASRQGAHEQYF. CDR3 nucleotide sequence: TGTGCCAGCAGACAGGGGGCCCACGAGCAGTACTTC.

This clonotype was detected only a few times. V gene TRBV20-1 combines with J gene TRBJ2-2; TRBD1 matches at 7 bases. CDR1 is DFQATT and CDR2 is SNEGSKA in the germline V gene (reference sequence). Losses at the gene ends were 3 bases for V and 2 bases for J; bases not matched to a gene: 6. The length of the CDR3 is 15 residues. For the CDR3, the DNA is TGCAGTGCTAGCAGGGGGACGGTAAACACCGGGGAGCTGTTTTTT. Its translation: CSASRGTVNTGELFF.

The gene calls are TRBV27 and TRBJ2-7; TRBD2 agrees at 10 bases. CDR3 size: 17 residues. Germline assignment: CDR1 MNHEY and CDR2 SMNVEV (reference sequence). V lost 5 bases, J lost 2 bases, and 12 bases stayed unmatched. The CDR3 reads CASSGVWGTSATYEQYF. CDR3 bases: TGTGCCAGCAGTGGGGTATGGGGGACTAGCGCTACCTACGAGCAGTACTTC.

V gene TRBV12-3 or TRBV12-4 combines with J gene TRBJ2-6; D call uncertain. Between the trimmed V and J ends, which lost 5 bases and 1 base, there was a span of 18 bases. The CDR3 loop spans 18 amino acids. The DNA for the CDR3 is TGTGCCAGCAGTCCTCGGTGGAGAAGTCTATCTGGGGCCAACGTCCTGACTTTC. It translates to CASSPRWRSLSGANVLTF.

The V and J genes are TRBV15 and TRBJ2-7; D not resolved. The CDR3 is made up of 13 amino acids. Germline V CDR1 and CDR2: LNHNV, YYDKDF (reference sequence). Trimming stripped 1 base from V and 7 bases from J, with 11 bases between. CDR3 region: CATSRVAAVEQYF. The CDR3 DNA reads as TGTGCCACCAGCAGAGTGGCGGCCGTGGAGCAGTACTTC. Full variable domain (rest looked up from reference TRBV15 and TRBJ2-7): DAMVIQNPRYQVTQFGKPVTLSCSQTLNHNVMYWYQQKSSQAPKLLFHYYDKDFNNEADTPDNFQSRRPNTSFCFLDIRSPGLGDTAMYLCATSRVAAVEQYFGPGTRLTVT.

This sequence joins TRBV4-3 and TRBJ2-3; 8 bases match TRBD2. The trim removed 3 bases at V and 4 bases at J, leaving 6 bases unmatched. CDR3 length equals 15 residues. Germline V gene lookup returns CDR1 LGHNA and CDR2 YSLEER. The CDR3 DNA follows: TGCGCCAGCAGCCAGTCGGGAGGGTTGTCAGATACGCAGTATTTT. Protein product: CASSQSGGLSDTQYF.

This chain connects TRBV6-5 to TRBJ2-1; 9 bases line up with TRBD2. The length of the CDR3 is 15 residues. Germline CDR1 and CDR2: MNHEY and SVGAGI. The V gene end was trimmed by 2 bases and the J gene end by 5 bases; junction bases not matched to a gene: 4. The CDR3 loop is CASSYGRLADNEQFF. CDR3 sequence (DNA): TGTGCCAGCAGTTACGGGAGACTAGCGGACAATGAGCAGTTCTTC.

This clonotype was picked up a small number of times. V gene TRBV9 combines with J gene TRBJ2-6, with D perhaps matching TRBD2 (6 bases). The V gene's germline CDR1 is SGDLS and CDR2 YYNGEE. The CDR3 extends over 17 amino acids. Trimming removed 7 bases at V and 0 bases at J, with 17 bases between. The chain's CDR3 is CASALGGPYSGANVLTF. The CDR3 coding sequence is TGTGCCAGCGCTCTTGGAGGGCCCTACTCTGGGGCCAACGTCCTGACTTTC.

This clonotype was recorded a few times. This chain's CDR3 is CSARKTVDEQFF. CDR3 coding DNA: TGCAGTGCTAGGAAGACGGTGGATGAGCAGTTCTTC. The chain recombines TRBV20-1 with TRBJ2-1; D ambiguous. The CDR3 is 12 amino acids. Germline V gives CDR1 DFQATT, CDR2 SNEGSKA (reference sequence). V dropped 3 bases and J dropped 8 bases, with 11 bases sitting between them.

This clonotype was detected many times. This chain uses TRBV5-1 with TRBJ1-1; no clear D. Germline loops: CDR1 SGHRS, CDR2 YFSETQ. There are 14 residues in the CDR3. Between the trimmed V and J ends, which lost 0 bases and 1 base, there was a span of 7 bases. Here the CDR3 reads CASSLDHQNTEAFF. CDR3 bases: TGCGCCAGCAGCTTGGATCACCAGAACACTGAAGCTTTCTTT.

V gene TRBV20-1 combines with J gene TRBJ2-1; 10 bases are a match to TRBD2. The CDR3 is 15 residues long. Germline values: CDR1 DFQATT, CDR2 SNEGSKA (reference sequence). With 5 bases clipped from V and 7 bases from J, the junction kept 11 bases outside the gene matches. CDR3 nucleotides: TGCAGTGCTGGGAAGCAGGCTAGCGGGAGAAATGAGCAGTTCTTC. Its translation: CSAGKQASGRNEQFF.

The chain carries TRBV5-1 and TRBJ1-4; weak D call: TRBD1 (5 bases). V lost 1 base to trimming and J lost 8 bases, with 9 bases between them. Germline-derived CDR1 and CDR2 are SGHRS and YFSETQ. The CDR3 is 13 amino acids. The CDR3 sequence is CASSLTGLEKLFF. The CDR3 nucleotides are TGCGCCAGCAGCTTGACGGGACTGGAAAAACTGTTTTTT.

J is TRBJ1-2 and V is TRBV5-1; 8 positions agree with TRBD1. Trimming removed 4 bases from V and 4 bases from J; junction bases left unmatched: 6. CDR1 is SGHRS and CDR2 is YFSETQ in the germline V gene. This CDR3 spans 14 amino acids. CDR3 amino acids: CASSQPDRVYGYTF. CDR3 bases: TGCGCCAGCAGCCAACCGGACAGGGTCTATGGCTACACCTTC.

In this sample, this clonotype turned up a few times. The genes are TRBV7-9 and TRBJ1-4; 7 nucleotides agree with TRBD1. The CDR3 consists of 15 residues. Trimming cost V 3 bases and J 5 bases; bases outside gene matches: 6. Germline V gene lookup returns CDR1 SEHNR and CDR2 FQNEAQ (reference sequence). The chain's CDR3 is CASSLGGQFNEKLFF. DNA of the CDR3: TGTGCCAGCAGCTTGGGGGGACAGTTCAATGAAAAACTGTTTTTT.

Comments on this clonotype: One end of the junction is discordant with germline, which a read error may explain. This rearrangement joins TRBV10-3 to TRBJ1-6; D call uncertain. This CDR3 comprises 13 residues. Looked up from germline, CDR1 is ENHRY and CDR2 is SYGVKD. The CDR3 sequence: CAISQSGDSPLHF. In DNA, the CDR3 is TGTGCCATCAGTCAGTCTGGGGATTCACCCCTCCACTTT.

This clonotype was detected a few times. V gene TRBV7-9 combines with J gene TRBJ2-5; no definite D call. Trimming stripped 2 bases from V and 2 bases from J, with 9 bases between. CDR1 is SEHNR, CDR2 FQNEAQ, per germline (reference sequence). The length of the CDR3 is 14 residues. CDR3 nucleotide sequence: TGTGCCAGCAGCTTATTGGGCAGACAAGAGACCCAGTACTTC. Translated: CASSLLGRQETQYF.

In this sample, this clonotype turned up a few times. The CDR3 DNA is TGCAGCGCGCGGACAGACAGAACAAGGGGGACTGAAGCTTTCTTT. This encodes CSARTDRTRGTEAFF. The rearrangement links TRBV29-1 to TRBJ1-1; possible D gene TRBD1, 6 bases. The germline V and J ends were trimmed by 7 bases and 5 bases, with 23 bases remaining between them. Germline V gene lookup returns CDR1 SQVTM and CDR2 ANQGSEA. The CDR3 has 15 amino acids.